These T cell receptor beta chains were read from a single sample in a study of blood T cell repertoires in COVID-19. Generated by immunoSEQ multiplex PCR, the TCRdb table keeps only in-frame clones and is missing some. There are about half a million clones in the sample; approximately 90% occur only once, and around 8% lies in the top ten. Sequenced material: PBMCs or T cells enriched from blood (not recorded which). The receptors originated from a woman aged 60-75 years who had recovered from COVID-19. The conserved cysteine and the conserved F or W are not part of the CDR3 here.

>TRBJ1-2|TRBV20-1
SASVSYGYT
>TRBJ2-1|TRBV4-1
ASSQDAGYNEQF
>TRBJ2-2|TRBV11-2
ASMRTGSAGELF
>TRBJ2-7|TRBV5-1
ASRETVFLYEQY
>TRBJ2-7|TRBV11-2
ASSLEQAVVYEQY
>TRBJ1-6|TRBV10-3
AIRVTGGDSPLH
>TRBJ2-3|TRBV23-1
ASSHFSLLETDTQY
>TRBJ2-1|TRBV5-4
ASSLKGSGGNEQF
>TRBJ2-2|TRBV5-1
ASSSGQGPTGELF
>TRBJ2-1|TRBV11-2
ASSPTSGGPGEQF